This T cell receptor beta chain originates from a study of spatial heterogeneity in lung cancer. Time point of the sample: sample taken at primary tumor resection. No cell sorting; template was whole RNA from tumor, lung tissue or PBMC. Samples were obtained from some 70 donors, all untreated early-stage non-small cell lung cancer patients. TCRdb processed the 5' RACE reads anew with MiXCR; each CDR3 protein has one entry. In the table there are some 45,000 distinct CDR3 sequences, about an eighth of which are singletons. From germline, CDR1 is LGHDT and CDR2 YNNKEL (reference sequence). The CDR3 consists of 17 residues. Trimming stripped 0 bases from V and 5 bases from J, with 14 bases between.

The receptor comes from a female donor with early-stage non-small cell lung cancer. The chain is built from TRBV3-1 and TRBJ1-6, with D hard to call. The sample in question was PBMCs, obtained at surgery. The CDR3 reads CASSQDWAAPDNSPLHF. The CDR3 nucleotides read TGTGCCAGCAGCCAAGATTGGGCTGCACCTGATAATTCACCCCTCCACTTT.